These 27 T cell receptor beta chains originate from one sample sequenced in a study of blood T cell repertoires in COVID-19. Method: immunoSEQ multiplex PCR; TCRdb's copy keeps in-frame clones and lacks some. The table has 200,000 to 250,000 clones, around 88% seen once. Material for sequencing was PBMCs or T cells enriched from blood (not recorded which). These TCRs come from a woman aged 50 to 65 with acute COVID-19.

The chain is built from TRBV27 and TRBJ2-1, with D tentatively TRBD1 (6 bases). The germline V gene has CDR1 MNHEY and CDR2 SMNVEV (reference sequence). CDR3 length: 14 amino acids. V gave up 5 bases and J gave up 4 bases, with 12 bases separating them. CDR3: CASSIGTSYNEQFF. The CDR3 nucleotides read TGTGCCAGCAGTATCGGGACATCGTACAATGAGCAGTTCTTC.

The gene calls are TRBV21-1 and TRBJ2-1; TRBD2, the D gene given by the table, was not confirmed from the DNA. TRBV21-1 corresponds to a pseudogene. There are 19 residues in the CDR3. DNA of the CDR3: TGTGCCAGCAGCAAAATCCCCCTCGGGAGCGGGAGGGCCCCCAATGAGCAGTTCTTC. It yields the protein CASSKIPLGSGRAPNEQFF.

The chain has TRBV18 and TRBJ1-1; the D is unclear. The V end was cut by 7 bases, the J end by 0 bases, with 15 bases between. The CDR3 is 15 amino acids. CDR1 and CDR2 (germline): KGHSH, LQKENI. The CDR3 region has the DNA TGTGCCAGCTTCCCCCCACGGGGTTTGAACACTGAAGCTTTCTTT. Translating gives CASFPPRGLNTEAFF.

V gene TRBV19 combines with J gene TRBJ2-1; D unclear. The ends were cut back, 3 bases at V and 0 bases at J, with 9 bases in the middle. Germline V gene sequence: CDR1 LNHDA, CDR2 SQIVND (reference sequence). CDR3 length: 15 amino acids. The CDR3 coding sequence is TGTGCCAGTAGTATCCGGGTCGACTCCTACAATGAGCAGTTCTTC. Translation: CASSIRVDSYNEQFF.

This clone has only a few counts. The rearrangement links TRBV28 to TRBJ2-1; TRBD2 is a possible D gene (6 bases). The CDR3 length is 15 residues. The germline V gene has CDR1 MDHEN and CDR2 SYDVKM. V dropped 6 bases and J dropped 0 bases, with 12 bases sitting between them. As DNA, the CDR3 is TGTGCCAGCAGCGGGAGCCGTCGCTCCTACAATGAGCAGTTCTTC. Protein sequence: CASSGSRRSYNEQFF.

V usage is TRBV27 and J usage is TRBJ1-1, with TRBD1 matching over 10 bases. The CDR3 sequence is 16 residues long. V lost 2 bases to trimming and J lost 5 bases; unmatched junction nucleotides: 8. In germline, CDR1 is MNHEY, CDR2 SMNVEV (reference sequence). This CDR3 reads CASSLLDRGLGTEAFF. As DNA, the CDR3 is TGTGCCAGCAGTTTACTCGACAGGGGGCTCGGGACTGAAGCTTTCTTT.

The rearrangement uses TRBV11-3 and TRBJ2-1; 15 bases match TRBD2. After removal of 5 bases from V and 6 bases from J, the junction contained 2 bases not matched to a gene. This CDR3 has 15 residues. CDR1 is SGHNT and CDR2 is YENEEA in the germline V gene. The CDR3 region is CASSRGLAGGNEQFF. The CDR3, as DNA: TGTGCCAGCAGCCGGGGACTAGCGGGAGGCAATGAGCAGTTCTTC.

The rearrangement links TRBV19 to TRBJ2-1; 14 bases match TRBD2. The V gene end was trimmed by 7 bases and the J gene end by 9 bases; junction bases not matched to a gene: 8. Germline V CDR1 and CDR2: LNHDA, SQIVND (reference sequence). The CDR3 contains 15 residues. The CDR3 here is CASKEGLAGVAEQFF. CDR3 coding DNA: TGTGCCAGTAAAGAGGGACTAGCGGGAGTAGCTGAGCAGTTCTTC.

The chain is built from TRBV28 and TRBJ1-1; unclear D gene. This CDR3 contains 15 residues. Germline V lookup: CDR1 MDHEN, CDR2 SYDVKM. V dropped 2 bases and J dropped 6 bases, with 16 bases sitting between them. The CDR3 region has the DNA TGTGCCAGCAGTTTAGGCCCGGGGATAAGGGCTGAAGCTTTCTTT. Translating it yields CASSLGPGIRAEAFF.

CDR3 sequence (DNA): TGTGCCAGTAGTCGAGCCGGGCAGGGGGGAAACGAGCAGTACTTC. This translates into CASSRAGQGGNEQYF. The gene calls are TRBV19 and TRBJ2-7; D might be TRBD1 (7 bases). Looked up from germline, CDR1 is LNHDA and CDR2 is SQIVND (reference sequence). V was cut by 5 bases and J by 5 bases, with 19 bases left in between. The CDR3 spans 15 residues. Variable domain in full (rest from reference TRBV19 and TRBJ2-7): DGGITQSPKYLFRKEGQNVTLSCEQNLNHDAMYWYRQDPGQGLRLIYYSQIVNDFQKGDIAEGYSVSREKKESFPLTVTSAQKNPTAFYLCASSRAGQGGNEQYFGPGTRLTVT.

The V and J genes are TRBV19 and TRBJ1-1; maybe TRBD1 (5 bases). The germline V gene has CDR1 LNHDA and CDR2 SQIVND (reference sequence). The V and J ends lost 9 bases and 5 bases respectively, with 13 bases between them. CDR3 length equals 12 residues. The CDR3 loop is CASVIGGTEAFF. The CDR3 DNA is TGTGCCAGCGTTATTGGGGGGACTGAAGCTTTCTTT.

The chain employs TRBV4-1 and TRBJ1-4; tentative D call: TRBD1 (5 bases). Trimming shortened V by 3 bases and J by 7 bases, and 12 bases separated the two germline ends. CDR3 size: 14 residues. Germline CDR1 reads MGHRA; CDR2 reads YSYEKL. DNA of the CDR3: TGCGCCAGCAGCCAGGGGCCAGGAGTTGAAAAACTGTTTTTT. Protein sequence: CASSQGPGVEKLFF.

The rearrangement uses TRBV5-1 and TRBJ2-2; no firm D call. CDR3 length equals 16 residues. V was pared by 3 bases and J by 9 bases, with 21 bases between. Germline values: CDR1 SGHRS, CDR2 YFSETQ. The CDR3 DNA is TGCGCCAGCAGCTCCAATTGGCCTGGTCAGCGTCGGGAGCTGTTTTTT. Its translation is CASSSNWPGQRRELFF.

V gene TRBV5-1 combines with J gene TRBJ2-3; weak D call: TRBD2 (6 bases). The CDR3 spans 17 residues. Trimming took 6 bases from V and 6 from J, leaving 26 bases between them. Germline V gene lookup returns CDR1 SGHRS and CDR2 YFSETQ. DNA of the CDR3: TGCGCCAGCATGTATACCCCAGGGAAGTATCGGGGGGATACGCAGTATTTT. Amino acid sequence: CASMYTPGKYRGDTQYF.

The V gene is TRBV18, the J gene TRBJ1-2; maybe TRBD1 (5 bases). The CDR3 is made up of 15 amino acids. The germline V gene encodes CDR1 KGHSH and CDR2 LQKENI. V shed 6 bases and J shed 4 bases, with 18 bases lying between them. The CDR3 bases are TGTGCCAGCTCGCCCTCGGCGGGGCGGGGCTATGGCTACACCTTC. Translating gives CASSPSAGRGYGYTF. Based on the CDR3 plus reference TRBV18 and TRBJ1-2, the full variable domain is NAGVMQNPRHLVRRRGQEARLRCSPMKGHSHVYWYRQLPEEGLKFMVYLQKENIIDESGMPKERFSAEFPKEGPSILRIQQVVRGDSAAYFCASSPSAGRGYGYTFGSGTRLTVV.

CDR3: CASSLRGGHTEAFF. DNA of the CDR3: TGCGCCAGCTCATTGCGGGGCGGGCACACTGAAGCTTTCTTT. The chain is built from TRBV5-1 and TRBJ1-1; TRBD1 might be the D (5 bases). The CDR3 is 14 amino acids. Germline CDR1 reads SGHRS; CDR2 reads YFSETQ. V was clipped by 7 bases and J by 3 bases, with 16 bases between them.

The chain recombines TRBV12-3 or TRBV12-4 with TRBJ2-1; maybe TRBD2 (5 bases). This CDR3 has 13 amino acids. With 11 bases removed from V and 7 bases from J, the gap between germline ends came to 18 bases. DNA for the CDR3: TGTGCCGGAGGTCTCACCATTGGGAATGAGCAGTTCTTC. It is translated as CAGGLTIGNEQFF.

The chain joins TRBV19 to TRBJ1-1; tentatively, D is TRBD1 (5 bases). Trimming stripped 2 bases from V and 4 bases from J, with 11 bases between. This CDR3 comprises 14 residues. In germline, CDR1 is LNHDA, CDR2 SQIVND (reference sequence). The CDR3 sequence: CASSIKGQRTEAFF. In DNA form, the CDR3 reads TGTGCCAGTAGTATAAAGGGGCAGCGCACTGAAGCTTTCTTT. Supplemented by reference TRBV19 and TRBJ1-1, the full variable domain reads DGGITQSPKYLFRKEGQNVTLSCEQNLNHDAMYWYRQDPGQGLRLIYYSQIVNDFQKGDIAEGYSVSREKKESFPLTVTSAQKNPTAFYLCASSIKGQRTEAFFGQGTRLTVV.

This clone was observed once. This chain connects TRBV25-1 to TRBJ1-4; 7 bases align to TRBD1. The germline CDR1 and CDR2 sequences are MGHDK and SYGVNS. The V gene end was trimmed by 5 bases and the J gene end by 3 bases; junction bases not matched to a gene: 6. The CDR3 spans 15 residues. The CDR3: CASSHTGQPNEKLFF. The CDR3 coding sequence is TGTGCCAGCAGTCACACGGGACAGCCTAATGAAAAACTGTTTTTT.

The chain is built from TRBV11-3 and TRBJ2-1; a possible D gene is TRBD2 (5 bases). The length of the CDR3 is 14 residues. The germline V gene encodes CDR1 SGHNT and CDR2 YENEEA. The V end lost 2 bases, the J end lost 6 bases, and 11 bases lay between the germline ends. Written as DNA, the CDR3 is TGTGCCAGCAGCTTAATCCACGGGGTCAATGAGCAGTTCTTC. Translating gives CASSLIHGVNEQFF. The full variable domain, rest sourced from reference TRBV11-3 and TRBJ2-1, is EAGVVQSPRYKIIEKKQPVAFWCNPISGHNTLYWYLQNLGQGPELLIRYENEEAVDDSQLPKDRFSAERLKGVDSTLKIQPAELGDSAVYLCASSLIHGVNEQFFGPGTRLTVL.

The chain links TRBV27 to TRBJ1-2; D is unclear. This CDR3 spans 16 amino acids. V lost 5 bases and J lost 8, with 24 bases in between. Germline-derived CDR1 and CDR2 are MNHEY and SMNVEV (reference sequence). CDR3 amino acids: CASSPYGVQVFQGYTF. DNA of the CDR3: TGTGCCAGCAGTCCATATGGCGTTCAGGTTTTTCAGGGCTACACCTTC.

This chain joins TRBV2 and TRBJ2-7; 9 nucleotides agree with TRBD1. Unmatched junction bases numbered 10, after V lost 7 bases and J lost 6 bases. Germline CDR1 reads SNHLY; CDR2 reads FYNNEI. The CDR3 extends over 14 amino acids. The CDR3 DNA sequence: TGTGCCAGCACCACCGGGACAGGGTCGAGCGAGCAGTACTTC. It specifies CASTTGTGSSEQYF.

The chain recombines TRBV15 with TRBJ1-4; possibly TRBD1 for D (5 bases). V gave up 5 bases and J gave up 10 bases, with 20 bases separating them. The CDR3 extends over 15 amino acids. Per germline, CDR1 LNHNV and CDR2 YYDKDF (reference sequence). Here the CDR3 reads CATSDQRGVLGKLFF. For the CDR3, the DNA is TGTGCCACCAGCGACCAACGGGGGGTCTTAGGAAAACTGTTTTTT.

This chain connects TRBV27 to TRBJ2-2; TRBD2 matches 7 bases. The germline V gene encodes CDR1 MNHEY and CDR2 SMNVEV (reference sequence). The CDR3 extends over 17 amino acids. Losses at the gene ends were 2 bases for V and 6 bases for J; bases not matched to a gene: 12. CDR3 protein: CASSLRAGDLNPGELFF. In nucleotides, the CDR3 is TGTGCCAGCAGTTTACGCGCGGGGGACTTAAATCCCGGGGAGCTGTTTTTT.

As to this clone: Because the CDR3 is missing its conserved closing phenylalanine or tryptophan, this is likely a read error. Because the CDR3's place on the DNA is in doubt, the DNA is left out and the CDR3 is given as listed by TCRdb. The V call is TRBV28, the J call TRBJ2-7; TRBD2 is the table's D call, not checked against the DNA. From its first to its last residue, the CDR3 has 12 amino acids. Per the germline V gene, CDR1 is MDHEN and CDR2 is SYDVKM. CDR3 loop: CASSSGLAGVFL.

The chain carries TRBV9 and TRBJ2-7; D uncertain. The V end lost 0 bases, the J end lost 0 bases, and 13 bases lay between the germline ends. This CDR3 spans 16 amino acids. Germline CDR1 and CDR2: SGDLS and YYNGEE. CDR3 sequence: CASSVAEQSRSYEQYF. CDR3 DNA sequence: TGTGCCAGCAGCGTAGCCGAACAGTCCCGCTCCTACGAGCAGTACTTC.

This chain links TRBV24-1 with TRBJ1-6, with no clear D. CDR3 length equals 19 residues. With 4 bases removed from V and 0 bases from J, the gap between germline ends came to 18 bases. The germline V gene encodes CDR1 KGHDR and CDR2 SFDVKD. CDR3 loop: CATSEPKVQASSYNSPLHF. CDR3 nucleotide sequence: TGTGCCACCAGTGAGCCCAAGGTGCAGGCGAGCTCCTATAATTCACCCCTCCACTTT.